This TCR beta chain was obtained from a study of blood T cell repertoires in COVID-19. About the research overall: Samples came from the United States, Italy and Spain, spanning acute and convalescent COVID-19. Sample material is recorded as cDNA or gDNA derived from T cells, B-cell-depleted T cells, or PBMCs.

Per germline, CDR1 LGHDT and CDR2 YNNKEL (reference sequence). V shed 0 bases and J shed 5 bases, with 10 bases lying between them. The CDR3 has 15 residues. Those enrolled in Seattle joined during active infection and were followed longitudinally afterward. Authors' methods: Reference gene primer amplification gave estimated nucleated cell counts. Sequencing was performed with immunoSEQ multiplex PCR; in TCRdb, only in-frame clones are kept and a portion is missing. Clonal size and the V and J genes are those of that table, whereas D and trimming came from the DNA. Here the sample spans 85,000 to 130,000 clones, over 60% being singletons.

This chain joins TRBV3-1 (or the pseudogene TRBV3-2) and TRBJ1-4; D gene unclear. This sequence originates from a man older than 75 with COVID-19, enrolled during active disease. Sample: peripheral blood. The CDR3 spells CASSQEGDANEKLFF. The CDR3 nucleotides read TGTGCCAGCAGCCAAGAAGGAGATGCGAATGAAAAACTGTTTTTT.